Listed below are T cell receptor beta chains from one sample, sequenced in a study of blood T cell repertoires in COVID-19. Clones were sequenced by immunoSEQ multiplex PCR, and TCRdb holds only the in-frame ones, with some missing. Here the sample spans around 150,000 clones, roughly 80% being singletons. Sequenced: peripheral blood. The receptors derive from a man aged 55 to 70 with acute or convalescent COVID-19. Both conserved end residues are part of each CDR3. The order of the fields is CDR3 DNA, CDR3 protein, V gene, D gene, J gene, clone size. The D gene is left open where the match is weak. Clone size is given for some rows only: seen once, a few or many times, or a class if the clone is expanded.

CDR3 DNA: TGCAGTGCTAGTTTACGGAGGGGATATGGCTACACCTTC
CDR3 protein: CSASLRRGYGYTF
V gene: TRBV20-1
D gene: NA
J gene: TRBJ1-2
clone size: NA

CDR3 DNA: TGTGCCAGCAGTGATACCAGGGTATATGGCTACACCTTC
CDR3 protein: CASSDTRVYGYTF
V gene: TRBV6-1
D gene: NA
J gene: TRBJ1-2
clone size: few

CDR3 DNA: TGTGCCAGTAGTATTCTAGCGTCCTACGAGCAGTACTTC
CDR3 protein: CASSILASYEQYF
V gene: TRBV19
D gene: NA
J gene: TRBJ2-7
clone size: NA

CDR3 DNA: TGTGCCAGCAGCTTTGAGGGGGCCGACTATGGCTACACCTTC
CDR3 protein: CASSFEGADYGYTF
V gene: TRBV5-4
D gene: TRBD1
J gene: TRBJ1-2
clone size: once

CDR3 DNA: TGTGCCAGCAGTCCCGGGACAGCTCTAGCCTTC
CDR3 protein: CASSPGTALAF
V gene: TRBV12-3/TRBV12-4
D gene: TRBD1
J gene: TRBJ1-2
clone size: NA

CDR3 DNA: TGTGCCAGCAGCGAAAGGGACATTGACTCTGGAAACACCATATATTTT
CDR3 protein: CASSERDIDSGNTIYF
V gene: TRBV2
D gene: NA
J gene: TRBJ1-3
clone size: NA

CDR3 DNA: TGTGCCAGCAGTTGGGGGACTCCCTCTAGCACAGATACGCAGTATTTT
CDR3 protein: CASSWGTPSSTDTQYF
V gene: TRBV5-4
D gene: NA
J gene: TRBJ2-3
clone size: NA

CDR3 DNA: TGTGCCAGCAGCTTAAGGGGGCAGTATACCGGGGAGCTGTTTTTT
CDR3 protein: CASSLRGQYTGELFF
V gene: TRBV7-3
D gene: NA
J gene: TRBJ2-2
clone size: NA

CDR3 DNA: TGTGCCAGCAGTCTAGGCCTACTCACTGAAGCTTTCTTT
CDR3 protein: CASSLGLLTEAFF
V gene: TRBV12-3/TRBV12-4
D gene: NA
J gene: TRBJ1-1
clone size: NA

CDR3 DNA: TGCGCCAGCAGCTTGGGCGGGACGGGGGACAATGAGCAGTTCTTC
CDR3 protein: CASSLGGTGDNEQFF
V gene: TRBV5-1
D gene: NA
J gene: TRBJ2-1
clone size: NA

CDR3 DNA: TGTGCCAGCAGTTCCCGACAGAACACTGAAGCTTTCTTT
CDR3 protein: CASSSRQNTEAFF
V gene: TRBV27
D gene: NA
J gene: TRBJ1-1
clone size: NA

CDR3 DNA: TGCGCCAGCAGCCAAGGGGGAACAGGTACCTACGAGCAGTACTTC
CDR3 protein: CASSQGGTGTYEQYF
V gene: TRBV4-1
D gene: NA
J gene: TRBJ2-7
clone size: NA

CDR3 DNA: TGCGCCAGCAGCTCCGGGACAGTTGTGGAAAAACTGTTTTTT
CDR3 protein: CASSSGTVVEKLFF
V gene: TRBV5-1
D gene: TRBD1
J gene: TRBJ1-4
clone size: NA

CDR3 DNA: TGCGCCAGCAGCCAAGAAAAGGCAGGGGCTCGAGGCTACACCTTC
CDR3 protein: CASSQEKAGARGYTF
V gene: TRBV4-3
D gene: NA
J gene: TRBJ1-2
clone size: NA

CDR3 DNA: TGTGCCAGCAGTTACTCCGGGACTAGCGATTTCCTTAATGAGCAGTTCTTC
CDR3 protein: CASSYSGTSDFLNEQFF
V gene: TRBV6-2/TRBV6-3
D gene: TRBD2
J gene: TRBJ2-1
clone size: NA

CDR3 DNA: TGTGCCATCAGTGACGGCGGAGGGTCGAACACCGGGGAGCTGTTTTTT
CDR3 protein: CAISDGGGSNTGELFF
V gene: TRBV10-3
D gene: NA
J gene: TRBJ2-2
clone size: NA

CDR3 DNA: TGTGCCAGCACCGCCCAGGGGGGCGGAGATACGCAGTATTTT
CDR3 protein: CASTAQGGGDTQYF
V gene: TRBV2
D gene: NA
J gene: TRBJ2-3
clone size: NA

CDR3 DNA: TGCGCCAGCAGCCCCAGGGGGCTAGCGAGGGGCACAGATACGCAGTATTTT
CDR3 protein: CASSPRGLARGTDTQYF
V gene: TRBV5-1
D gene: TRBD1
J gene: TRBJ2-3
clone size: many

CDR3 DNA: TGTGCCAGCAGCCAAACGCTGACAAATAGCGGAGAGATAGTAGATACGCAGTATTTT
CDR3 protein: CASSQTLTNSGEIVDTQYF
V gene: TRBV4-2
D gene: NA
J gene: TRBJ2-3
clone size: NA

CDR3 DNA: TGTGCCAGCAGCCCGACAGGGCTTGAGCAGTTCTTC
CDR3 protein: CASSPTGLEQFF
V gene: TRBV12-3/TRBV12-4
D gene: TRBD1
J gene: TRBJ2-1
clone size: NA

CDR3 DNA: TGCGCCAGCAGCCAAGAGCCGACTTTGGGCAATCAGCCCCAGCATTTT
CDR3 protein: CASSQEPTLGNQPQHF
V gene: TRBV4-1
D gene: NA
J gene: TRBJ1-5
clone size: once

CDR3 DNA: TGTGCCACCACCGGGGGTTACAATCAGCCCCAGCATTTT
CDR3 protein: CATTGGYNQPQHF
V gene: TRBV24-1
D gene: NA
J gene: TRBJ1-5
clone size: NA

CDR3 DNA: TGCGCCAGCAGCAGGACAGTCCTAATGAACACTGAAGCTTTCTTT
CDR3 protein: CASSRTVLMNTEAFF
V gene: TRBV5-1
D gene: NA
J gene: TRBJ1-1
clone size: few

CDR3 DNA: TGTGCCAGCAGCTCCTTGTCAGGGCGGTATGGCTACACCTTC
CDR3 protein: CASSSLSGRYGYTF
V gene: TRBV11-2
D gene: NA
J gene: TRBJ1-2
clone size: NA

CDR3 DNA: TGTGCCAGTAGTACCGGACTAGCGGGGTACACAGATACGCAGTATTTT
CDR3 protein: CASSTGLAGYTDTQYF
V gene: TRBV19
D gene: TRBD2
J gene: TRBJ2-3
clone size: few

CDR3 DNA: TGTGCCAGCAGTGAAAACAGCTACACTGAAGCTTTCTTT
CDR3 protein: CASSENSYTEAFF
V gene: TRBV6-4
D gene: NA
J gene: TRBJ1-1
clone size: NA

CDR3 DNA: TGTGCCAGCAGCGCCCAGGGTTACGAGCAGTACTTC
CDR3 protein: CASSAQGYEQYF
V gene: TRBV5-4
D gene: NA
J gene: TRBJ2-7
clone size: once

CDR3 DNA: TGTGCCAGTAGTGCCCGGAGCCTCTCGGGGTACAATGAGCAGTTCTTC
CDR3 protein: CASSARSLSGYNEQFF
V gene: TRBV19
D gene: NA
J gene: TRBJ2-1
clone size: once

CDR3 DNA: TGCGCCAGCAGCTGGACAGGGGGTAGCAATCAGCCCCAGCATTTT
CDR3 protein: CASSWTGGSNQPQHF
V gene: TRBV5-1
D gene: TRBD1
J gene: TRBJ1-5
clone size: NA

CDR3 DNA: TGTGCCATCAGTCCGGGGGGGCAAGAGACCCAGTACTTC
CDR3 protein: CAISPGGQETQYF
V gene: TRBV10-3
D gene: TRBD2
J gene: TRBJ2-5
clone size: NA

CDR3 DNA: TGTGCCAGCAGCTTGGCTGGACAGGTATGGGAGCAGTACTTC
CDR3 protein: CASSLAGQVWEQYF
V gene: TRBV5-6
D gene: TRBD1
J gene: TRBJ2-7
clone size: NA

CDR3 DNA: TGTGCCACGGGGAATGAGGGACACCAGACCCAGTACTTC
CDR3 protein: CATGNEGHQTQYF
V gene: TRBV24-1
D gene: NA
J gene: TRBJ2-5
clone size: NA

CDR3 DNA: TGTGCCAGCAGCCCGATGGACAGGGACACTGAAGCTTTCTTT
CDR3 protein: CASSPMDRDTEAFF
V gene: TRBV5-8
D gene: TRBD1
J gene: TRBJ1-1
clone size: NA

CDR3 DNA: TGTGCCAGTAGTATTGTTCCTAGCGGGGGGTTCAATGAGCAGTTCTTC
CDR3 protein: CASSIVPSGGFNEQFF
V gene: TRBV19
D gene: TRBD2
J gene: TRBJ2-1
clone size: NA

CDR3 DNA: TGTGCCAGCAGCCAAGATTACTACCAATCCTACGAGCAGTACTTC
CDR3 protein: CASSQDYYQSYEQYF
V gene: TRBV4-2
D gene: NA
J gene: TRBJ2-7
clone size: NA